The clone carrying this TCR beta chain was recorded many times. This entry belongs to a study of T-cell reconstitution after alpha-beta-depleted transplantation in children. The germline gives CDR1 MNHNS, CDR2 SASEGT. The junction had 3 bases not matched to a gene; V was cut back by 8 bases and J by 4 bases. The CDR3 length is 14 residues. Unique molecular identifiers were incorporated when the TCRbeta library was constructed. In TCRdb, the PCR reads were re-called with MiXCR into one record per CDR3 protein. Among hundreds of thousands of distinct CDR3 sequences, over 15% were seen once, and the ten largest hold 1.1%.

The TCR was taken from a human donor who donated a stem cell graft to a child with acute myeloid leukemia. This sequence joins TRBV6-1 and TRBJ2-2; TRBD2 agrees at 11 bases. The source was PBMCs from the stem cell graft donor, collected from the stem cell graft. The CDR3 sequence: CASGLAGGTGELFF. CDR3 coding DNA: TGTGCCAGCGGACTAGCGGGTGGCACCGGGGAGCTGTTTTTT.